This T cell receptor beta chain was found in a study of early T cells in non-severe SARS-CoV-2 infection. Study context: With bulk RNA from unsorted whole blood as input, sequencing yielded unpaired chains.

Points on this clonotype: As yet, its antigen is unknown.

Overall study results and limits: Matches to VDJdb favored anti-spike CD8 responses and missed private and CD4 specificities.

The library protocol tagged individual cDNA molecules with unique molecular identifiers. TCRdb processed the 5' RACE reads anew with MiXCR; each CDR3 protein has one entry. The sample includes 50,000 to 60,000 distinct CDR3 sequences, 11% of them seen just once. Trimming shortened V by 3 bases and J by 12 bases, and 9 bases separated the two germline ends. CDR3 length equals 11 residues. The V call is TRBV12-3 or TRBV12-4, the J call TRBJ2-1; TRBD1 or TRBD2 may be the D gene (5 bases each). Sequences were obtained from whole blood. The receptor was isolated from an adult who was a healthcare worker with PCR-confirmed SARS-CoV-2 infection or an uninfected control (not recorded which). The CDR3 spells CASSFGGGQFF. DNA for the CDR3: TGTGCCAGCAGTTTTGGGGGTGGGCAGTTCTTC.